These T cell receptor beta chains were read from a single sample in a study of response to subunit inactivated influenza vaccine. One entry per CDR3 protein, called by TCRdb with MiXCR from the RT-PCR reads. The sample yields roughly 790,000 distinct CDR3 sequences, less than 25% seen once. The material sequenced was PBMCs from blood, taken less than 6 days after vaccination. These receptors all stem from a middle-aged man who received an inactivated influenza vaccine. The CDR3 runs from the conserved cysteine through the conserved F or W. The order of the fields is J gene, V gene, clone size, D gene, CDR3 protein, CDR3 DNA. A D gene is named only where the DNA matches it firmly. Not every row has a clone size; where given, it reads once, few, many or a size class.

TRBJ2-7 | TRBV18 | - | TRBD2 | CASSPPNQGGKRVEQYF | TGTGCCAGCTCACCACCGAACCAGGGAGGGAAGCGGGTCGAGCAGTACTTC
TRBJ2-7 | TRBV6-4 | - | - | CASSLICGIYYEQYF | TGTGCCAGCAGTTTGATATGCGGGATTTACTACGAGCAGTACTTC
TRBJ2-7 | TRBV20-1 | few | - | CSATPRGFGEQYF | TGCAGTGCTACCCCGCGGGGTTTTGGCGAGCAGTACTTC
TRBJ2-3 | TRBV12-3/TRBV12-4 | many | - | CASSPGTPDTQYF | TGTGCCAGCAGCCCCGGGACTCCGGATACGCAGTATTTT
TRBJ1-2 | TRBV29-1 | - | - | CSVARQYYGYTF | TGCAGCGTTGCCCGGCAGTACTATGGCTACACCTTC
TRBJ2-7 | TRBV4-3 | - | - | CASSLLLTRGEQYF | TGCGCCAGCAGCCTTCTACTAACCCGGGGGGAGCAGTACTTC
TRBJ2-6 | TRBV11-2 | - | - | CASSLESGHVSGANVLTF | TGTGCCAGCAGCTTAGAATCGGGACATGTTTCTGGGGCCAACGTCCTGACTTTC
TRBJ1-5 | TRBV7-2 | - | - | CASSWDNQPQHF | TGTGCCAGCAGCTGGGACAATCAGCCCCAGCATTTT
TRBJ2-1 | TRBV5-1 | few | TRBD2 | CASSLFPGTSGGAYNEQFF | TGCGCCAGCAGCTTGTTCCCCGGGACTAGCGGGGGGGCCTACAATGAGCAGTTCTTC
TRBJ2-1 | TRBV27 | - | - | CASGQDRNSYNEQFF | TGTGCCAGCGGGCAAGACCGAAACTCCTACAATGAGCAGTTCTTC
TRBJ2-1 | TRBV20-1 | few | - | CSATSGLPLYNEQFF | TGCAGTGCTACTTCGGGGCTGCCCCTGTACAATGAGCAGTTCTTC
TRBJ2-4 | TRBV19 | few | TRBD2 | CASSLQTSGGTKNIQYF | TGTGCCAGTAGTCTCCAGACTAGCGGGGGCACCAAAAACATTCAGTACTTC
TRBJ2-3 | TRBV24-1 | - | TRBD2 | CATSEGRRGGRDTQYF | TGTGCCACCAGTGAGGGTCGGCGGGGGGGCAGGGATACGCAGTATTTT
TRBJ1-2 | TRBV20-1 | few | TRBD1 | CSASSFDRGGYTF | TGCAGTGCTAGTTCCTTTGACAGGGGTGGCTACACCTTC
TRBJ2-7 | TRBV7-9 | - | - | CASSPPTFPDEQYF | TGTGCCAGCAGCCCCCCGACATTCCCGGACGAGCAGTACTTC
TRBJ2-3 | TRBV28 | - | TRBD2 | CASSRGDYTDTQYF | TGTGCCAGCAGCCGCGGGGACTACACAGATACGCAGTATTTT
TRBJ2-1 | TRBV24-1 | few | TRBD2 | CATSTLAGADNEQFF | TGTGCCACCAGTACCCTAGCGGGAGCTGACAATGAGCAGTTCTTC
TRBJ2-2 | TRBV10-1 | - | - | CASSVGFNTGELFF | TGCGCCAGCAGTGTCGGGTTCAACACCGGGGAGCTGTTTTTT
TRBJ2-3 | TRBV2 | - | - | CARQGGPARATQYF | TGTGCCCGCCAGGGGGGACCGGCGAGGGCTACGCAGTATTTT
TRBJ2-1 | TRBV4-1 | - | TRBD1 | CASSQESPGGEQFF | TGCGCCAGCAGCCAAGAGTCCCCAGGGGGTGAGCAGTTCTTC
TRBJ2-3 | TRBV9 | - | - | CASSQIDSTDTQYF | TGTGCCAGCAGCCAGATAGACTCCACAGATACGCAGTATTTT
TRBJ2-1 | TRBV11-2 | - | - | CASSLEGAGAPLFVEQFF | TGTGCCAGCAGCTTAGAGGGGGCGGGGGCCCCCCTTTTTGTGGAGCAGTTCTTC
TRBJ2-3 | TRBV2 | - | TRBD2 | CANSGTTHTDTQYF | TGTGCCAACTCCGGGACTACCCACACAGATACGCAGTATTTT
TRBJ2-5 | TRBV7-6 | - | - | CASSPPGNQETQYF | TGTGCCAGCAGCCCACCGGGTAACCAAGAGACCCAGTACTTC
TRBJ2-1 | TRBV10-3 | few | TRBD1 | CAIARPGQPGDEQFF | TGTGCCATCGCCCGACCGGGACAGCCAGGGGATGAGCAGTTCTTC
TRBJ2-7 | TRBV28 | - | TRBD1 | CASSGQDRVLYEQYF | TGTGCCAGCAGTGGACAGGACAGGGTACTTTACGAGCAGTACTTC
TRBJ2-3 | TRBV20-1 | - | TRBD2 | CSAPGTSAKLSTDTQYF | TGCAGTGCCCCCGGGACTAGCGCAAAACTTAGCACAGATACGCAGTATTTT
TRBJ2-7 | TRBV7-2 | - | - | CASSLGGGLLSYEQYF | TGTGCCAGCAGCTTAGGTGGGGGGCTACTATCCTACGAGCAGTACTTC
TRBJ1-2 | TRBV20-1 | few | TRBD1 | CSARDRETGDYGYTF | TGCAGTGCTAGAGATCGGGAGACAGGGGACTATGGCTACACCTTC